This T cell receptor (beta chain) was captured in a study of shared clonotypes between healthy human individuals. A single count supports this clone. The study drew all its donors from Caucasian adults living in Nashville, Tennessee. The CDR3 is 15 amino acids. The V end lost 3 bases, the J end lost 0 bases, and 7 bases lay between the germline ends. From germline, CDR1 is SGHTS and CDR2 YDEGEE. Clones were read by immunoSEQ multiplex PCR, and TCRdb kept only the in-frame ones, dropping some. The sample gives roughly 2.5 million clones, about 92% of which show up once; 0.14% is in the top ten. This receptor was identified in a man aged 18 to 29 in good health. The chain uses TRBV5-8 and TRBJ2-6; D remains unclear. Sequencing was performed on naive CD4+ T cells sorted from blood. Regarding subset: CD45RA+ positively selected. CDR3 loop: CASSSDLSGANVLTF. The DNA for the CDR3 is TGTGCCAGCAGCTCCGACCTCTCTGGGGCCAACGTCCTGACTTTC.